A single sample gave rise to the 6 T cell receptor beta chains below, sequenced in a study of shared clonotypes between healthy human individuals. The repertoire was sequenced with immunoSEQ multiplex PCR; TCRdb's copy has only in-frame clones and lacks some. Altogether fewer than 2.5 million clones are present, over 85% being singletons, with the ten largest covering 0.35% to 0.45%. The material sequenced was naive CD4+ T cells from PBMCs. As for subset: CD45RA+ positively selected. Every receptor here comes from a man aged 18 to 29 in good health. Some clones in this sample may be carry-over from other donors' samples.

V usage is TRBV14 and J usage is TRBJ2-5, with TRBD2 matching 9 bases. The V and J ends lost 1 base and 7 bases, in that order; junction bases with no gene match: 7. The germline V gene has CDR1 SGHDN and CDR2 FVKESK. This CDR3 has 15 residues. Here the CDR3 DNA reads TGTGCCAGCAGCCAAGGTGGTAGCGGGAGTGGGACCCAGTACTTC. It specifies CASSQGGSGSGTQYF. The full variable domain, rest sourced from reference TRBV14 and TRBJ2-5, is EAGVTQFPSHSVIEKGQTVTLRCDPISGHDNLYWYRRVMGKEIKFLLHFVKESKQDESGMPNNRFLAERTGGTYSTLKVQPAELEDSGVYFCASSQGGSGSGTQYFGPGTRLLVL.

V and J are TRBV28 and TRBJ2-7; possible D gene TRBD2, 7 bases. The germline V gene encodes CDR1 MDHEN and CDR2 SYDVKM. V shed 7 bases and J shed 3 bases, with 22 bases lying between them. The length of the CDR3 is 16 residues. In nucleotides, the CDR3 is TGTGCCAGCATAACCGGGGGGCAGGGGAATAGCTACGAGCAGTACTTC. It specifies CASITGGQGNSYEQYF. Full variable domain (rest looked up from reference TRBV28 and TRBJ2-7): DVKVTQSSRYLVKRTGEKVFLECVQDMDHENMFWYRQDPGLGLRLIYFSYDVKMKEKGDIPEGYSVSREKKERFSLILESASTNQTSMYLCASITGGQGNSYEQYFGPGTRLTVT.

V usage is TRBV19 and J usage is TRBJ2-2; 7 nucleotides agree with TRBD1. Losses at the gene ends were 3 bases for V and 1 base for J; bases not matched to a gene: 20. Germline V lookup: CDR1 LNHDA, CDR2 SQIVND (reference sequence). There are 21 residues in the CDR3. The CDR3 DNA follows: TGTGCCAGTAGTATCATAGGCCGCCGACAGGGATATTTTGGGAACACCGGGGAGCTGTTTTTT. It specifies CASSIIGRRQGYFGNTGELFF.

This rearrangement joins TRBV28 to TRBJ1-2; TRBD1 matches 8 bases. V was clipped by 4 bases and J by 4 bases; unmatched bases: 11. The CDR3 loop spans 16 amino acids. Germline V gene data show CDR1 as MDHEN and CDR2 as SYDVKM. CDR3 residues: CASSSKTGAEVYGYTF. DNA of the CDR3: TGTGCCAGCAGTTCCAAGACAGGGGCAGAGGTCTATGGCTACACCTTC.

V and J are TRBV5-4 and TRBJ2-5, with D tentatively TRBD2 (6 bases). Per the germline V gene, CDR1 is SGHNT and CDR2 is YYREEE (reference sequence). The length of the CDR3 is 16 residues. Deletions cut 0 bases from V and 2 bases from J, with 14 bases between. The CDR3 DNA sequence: TGTGCCAGCAGCTTGGTTTACGTCGGGGGACAAGAGACCCAGTACTTC. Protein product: CASSLVYVGGQETQYF. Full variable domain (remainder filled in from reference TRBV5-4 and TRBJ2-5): ETGVTQSPTHLIKTRGQQVTLRCSSQSGHNTVSWYQQALGQGPQFIFQYYREEENGRGNFPPRFSGLQFPNYSSELNVNALELDDSALYLCASSLVYVGGQETQYFGPGTRLLVL.

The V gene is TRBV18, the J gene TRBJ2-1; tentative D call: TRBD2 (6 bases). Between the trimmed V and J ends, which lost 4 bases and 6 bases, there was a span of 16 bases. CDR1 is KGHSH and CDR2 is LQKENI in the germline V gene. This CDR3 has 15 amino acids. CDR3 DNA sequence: TGTGCCAGCTCACTATCCGGGACTCCTCTCAATGAGCAGTTCTTC. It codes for CASSLSGTPLNEQFF.